The 24 T cell receptor beta chains below were found in one sample sequenced in a study of the immune and genomic landscape of osteosarcoma. Produced via immunoSEQ multiplex PCR; TCRdb's table is partial and in-frame only. The table shows about 1,500 clones, with roughly 69% occurring only once. Sequenced material: metastatic tumor tissue from the lung. The source is a boy younger than 18 with osteosarcoma.

The chain couples TRBV5-4 to TRBJ2-3, with D uncertain. The germline CDR1 and CDR2 sequences are SGHNT and YYREEE (reference sequence). There are 12 residues in the CDR3. Trimming took off 0 bases at V and 5 bases at J, with 4 bases between the two ends. The CDR3 nucleotides are TGTGCCAGCAGCTTGGTTAGAGATACGCAGTATTTT. It codes for CASSLVRDTQYF.

This sequence joins TRBV7-8 and TRBJ1-5, with D perhaps matching TRBD1 (6 bases). The germline V gene has CDR1 SGHVS and CDR2 FQNEAQ. This CDR3 spans 14 amino acids. V lost 4 bases and J lost 9, with 16 bases in between. The DNA of the CDR3 is TGTGCCAGCAGCTCAGGGGCTTCTTCGGGGCCCCAGCATTTT. Encoded protein: CASSSGASSGPQHF.

The chain links TRBV7-2 to TRBJ1-2, with 7 positions matching TRBD1. Germline-derived CDR1 and CDR2 are SGHTA and FQGNSA. There are 15 residues in the CDR3. The V segment lost 5 bases and the J segment 0 bases; nucleotides outside the gene matches: 6. The CDR3 spells CASSLGTVSNYGYTF. DNA for the CDR3: TGTGCCAGCAGCCTAGGGACAGTATCTAACTATGGCTACACCTTC.

The genes are TRBV30 and TRBJ1-3, with TRBD1 matching over 8 bases. V lost 5 bases and J lost 10; bases outside the gene matches: 4. The length of the CDR3 is 11 residues. Germline CDR1 GTSNPN, CDR2 SVGIG (reference sequence). CDR3 amino acids: CAWGRQGTIYF. CDR3 sequence (DNA): TGTGCCTGGGGACGACAGGGGACCATATATTTT.

The gene calls are TRBV6-1 and TRBJ1-3; no clear D. The V end lost 4 bases, the J end lost 0 bases, and 13 bases lay between the germline ends. Germline assignment: CDR1 MNHNS and CDR2 SASEGT. The length of the CDR3 is 16 residues. The CDR3: CASSAPRPGSGNTIYF. In nucleotides, the CDR3 is TGTGCCAGCAGTGCCCCCCGGCCCGGCTCTGGAAACACCATATATTTT.

J is TRBJ2-7 and V is TRBV9, with D maybe TRBD1 (6 bases). Germline CDR1 reads SGDLS; CDR2 reads YYNGEE. The CDR3 runs to 15 residues. V lost 3 bases and J lost 0, with 13 bases in between. The CDR3 loop reads CASSAGTLSSYEQYF. Here the CDR3 DNA reads TGTGCCAGCAGCGCCGGGACACTGAGCTCCTACGAGCAGTACTTC.

V and J are TRBV7-6 and TRBJ1-1, with D hard to call. V was shortened by 5 bases and J by 1 base, with 11 bases between the two germline ends. Germline assignment: CDR1 SGHVS and CDR2 FNYEAQ. This CDR3 region has 14 residues. CDR3 in amino acids: CASSLSEGNTEAFF. In DNA, the CDR3 is TGTGCCAGCAGCCTCAGCGAGGGGAACACTGAAGCTTTCTTT.

The V and J genes are TRBV19 and TRBJ2-7; 7 bases map to TRBD1. The CDR3 has 16 residues. J lost 6 bases, V lost 4 bases, and 15 bases had no gene match. Germline V gene sequence: CDR1 LNHDA, CDR2 SQIVND (reference sequence). DNA for the CDR3: TGTGCCAGTAGTAACTCAGGAGGACAGGCCCAGCCCGAGCAGTACTTC. Residues: CASSNSGGQAQPEQYF.

The chain recombines TRBV5-5 with TRBJ2-7, with 11 nucleotides matching TRBD2. Germline V gene lookup returns CDR1 SGHKS and CDR2 YYEKEE (reference sequence). The V gene end was trimmed by 0 bases and the J gene end by 2 bases; junction bases not matched to a gene: 4. This CDR3 contains 16 residues. The CDR3, as DNA: TGTGCCAGCAGCTTGGATACTAGCGGGAGTCCCTACGAGCAGTACTTC. Translation: CASSLDTSGSPYEQYF.

The chain has TRBV6-1 and TRBJ2-5; 12 nucleotides align to TRBD2. The CDR3 contains 15 residues. J was trimmed by 2 bases and V by 2 bases; bases with no gene match: 0. The germline V gene has CDR1 MNHNS and CDR2 SASEGT. The CDR3 nucleotides are TGTGCCAGCAGTGAACTAGCGGGAGGGCAAGAGACCCAGTACTTC. The encoded protein is CASSELAGGQETQYF.

The rearrangement links TRBV11-2 to TRBJ2-1; 7 bases match TRBD1. Germline values: CDR1 SGHAT, CDR2 FQNNGV. Trimming cost V 5 bases and J 3 bases; bases outside gene matches: 7. The CDR3 has 15 amino acids. The CDR3 region has the DNA TGTGCCAGCAGCCGAGACAGGGCCCTCTACAATGAGCAGTTCTTC. Residues: CASSRDRALYNEQFF.

V gene TRBV11-2 combines with J gene TRBJ1-1; D may be TRBD1 (6 bases). The CDR3 sequence is 16 residues long. CDR1 is SGHAT, CDR2 FQNNGV, per germline. V shed 5 bases and J shed 1 base, with 17 bases lying between them. The CDR3 sequence: CASSLGSGGRNTEAFF. The DNA of the CDR3 is TGTGCCAGCAGCCTGGGGTCGGGGGGCCGGAACACTGAAGCTTTCTTT.

This rearrangement joins TRBV11-2 to TRBJ2-3; possible D gene TRBD1, 5 bases. Germline V CDR1 and CDR2: SGHAT, FQNNGV. With 2 bases removed from V and 1 base from J, the gap between germline ends came to 10 bases. The CDR3 runs 15 residues. CDR3 sequence reads: CASSLSPRGTDTQYF. Here the CDR3 DNA reads TGTGCCAGCAGCTTATCCCCCAGGGGCACAGATACGCAGTATTTT.

The CDR3 nucleotides read TGTGCCAGCAGCTTAGGACTAAGGAATGAGCAGTTCTTC. It yields the protein CASSLGLRNEQFF. The V gene is TRBV7-2, the J gene TRBJ2-1; D is possibly TRBD2 (5 bases). The germline V gene encodes CDR1 SGHTA and CDR2 FQGNSA. The CDR3 runs 13 residues. Trimming took 1 base from V and 7 from J, leaving 8 bases between them.

This clone has a single count. The V gene is TRBV19, the J gene TRBJ2-1; 12 nucleotides agree with TRBD1. After removal of 3 bases from V and 10 bases from J, the junction contained 10 bases not matched to a gene. This CDR3 is 16 amino acids long. Germline V gene lookup returns CDR1 LNHDA and CDR2 SQIVND (reference sequence). The CDR3 protein is CASSIFLGQGADEQFF. The DNA of the CDR3 is TGTGCCAGTAGTATTTTCTTGGGACAGGGGGCTGACGAGCAGTTCTTC.

This chain connects TRBV10-3 to TRBJ1-4; the D gene is possibly TRBD1 (5 bases). Germline values: CDR1 ENHRY, CDR2 SYGVKD. V lost 0 bases to trimming and J lost 7 bases, with 18 bases between them. CDR3 length: 17 amino acids. CDR3 DNA sequence: TGTGCCATCAGTGAGTCGCCAAGGGGCGGTTTGAGTGAAAAACTGTTTTTT. Its translation is CAISESPRGGLSEKLFF.

This clone was counted once. Relative to the germline gene, one junction end is altered; a read error may explain this. This sample also contains other DNA sequences that code for the same CDR3. This chain connects TRBV11-2 to TRBJ2-7, with D possibly TRBD1 on 6 matching bases. This CDR3 has 16 residues. The germline V gene encodes CDR1 SGHAT and CDR2 FQNNGV. The CDR3 DNA sequence: TGTGCCAGCAGCTTCCAGGGGATCGGGTACTCCTACGAACAGTACTTC. Residues: CASSFQGIGYSYEQYF.

Comment on this clone: Other DNA sequences of this sample code for an identical CDR3. The gene calls are TRBV5-4 and TRBJ2-2; perhaps D is TRBD1 or TRBD2 (6 bases each). The germline gives CDR1 SGHNT, CDR2 YYREEE (reference sequence). This CDR3 is 15 amino acids long. Trimming took 0 bases from V and 2 from J, leaving 8 bases between them. CDR3 nucleotides: TGTGCCAGCAGCTTGGCGGGGGCCAACACCGGGGAGCTGTTTTTT. Translation: CASSLAGANTGELFF.

The V and J genes are TRBV6-5 and TRBJ2-1; D gene uncertain. This CDR3 is built from 15 residues. Deletions cut 4 bases from V and 3 bases from J, with 13 bases between. Germline CDR1 reads MNHEY; CDR2 reads SVGAGI. The CDR3 coding sequence is TGTGCCAGCAGTTTGGGTAGGTCGGGCTACAATGAGCAGTTCTTC. It is translated as CASSLGRSGYNEQFF.

This chain joins TRBV25-1 and TRBJ2-7, with D hard to call. The germline V gene has CDR1 MGHDK and CDR2 SYGVNS. The V end lost 1 base, the J end lost 4 bases, and 2 bases lay between the germline ends. The CDR3 has 11 residues. CDR3 amino acids: CASSESYEQYF. CDR3 bases: TGTGCCAGCAGTGAATCTTACGAGCAGTACTTC.

This clone was detected once. The J gene is TRBJ2-7, the V gene TRBV11-1, with TRBD2 as a possible D gene (5 bases). The CDR3 loop spans 15 amino acids. V was clipped by 5 bases and J by 3 bases, with 17 bases between them. Germline V gives CDR1 SGHAT, CDR2 FQDESV (reference sequence). Here the CDR3 reads CASSRDGAASYEQYF. Written as DNA, the CDR3 is TGTGCCAGCAGCCGTGACGGAGCGGCGAGCTACGAGCAGTACTTC.

By frequency in the sample, this clone is large. The V call is TRBV9, the J call TRBJ1-3; 7 nucleotides agree with TRBD1. J lost 0 bases, V lost 4 bases, and 7 bases had no gene match. Germline V lookup: CDR1 SGDLS, CDR2 YYNGEE. There are 16 residues in the CDR3. The CDR3, as DNA: TGTGCCAGCAGCCCGGGACAGCTGAGCTCTGGAAACACCATATATTTT. Translation: CASSPGQLSSGNTIYF.

This clone was seen more than once but under ten times. This chain links TRBV7-2 with TRBJ1-2, with 7 bases fitting TRBD1. V trimming: 4 bases; J trimming: 8 bases; junction bases outside the gene matches: 13. The germline V gene encodes CDR1 SGHTA and CDR2 FQGNSA. The CDR3 is made up of 15 amino acids. CDR3 protein: CASSSNRGSAGGYTF. The CDR3 coding sequence is TGTGCCAGCAGCTCGAACAGGGGCTCCGCGGGGGGCTACACCTTC.

The V gene is TRBV10-3, the J gene TRBJ1-5; possible D gene TRBD1, 5 bases. Trimming took off 6 bases at V and 1 base at J, with 10 bases between the two ends. Germline loops: CDR1 ENHRY, CDR2 SYGVKD. CDR3 size: 14 residues. CDR3 region: CAIRGEQSNQPQHF. In nucleotides, the CDR3 is TGTGCCATCAGGGGGGAACAGAGCAATCAGCCCCAGCATTTT.